This TCR beta chain derives from a study of technical replicates of blood from a handful of donors. Produced via immunoSEQ multiplex PCR; TCRdb's table is partial and in-frame only. The table records 75,000 to 90,000 clones, roughly 94% of them present only once. Trimming removed 5 bases at V and 5 bases at J, with 16 bases between. The CDR3 covers 14 residues. Germline CDR1 and CDR2: SGHAT and FQNNGV. The sequenced sample was T cells isolated from PBMCs. This clonotype originated in a human donor in good health. The chain is built from TRBV11-2 and TRBJ2-7; a possible D gene is TRBD1 (6 bases). DNA of the CDR3: TGTGCCAGCAGCCGACAGGAGGATAACGACGAGCAGTACTTC. Encoded protein: CASSRQEDNDEQYF.